These T cell receptor gamma chains were read from a single sample in a study of fetal and pediatric gammadelta thymocytes. TCRdb repeated clone calling on the reads with CATT. Among about 920 gamma-chain clones, 4.5% to 5% were seen once, and the ten largest hold around 7.1%. What was sequenced was non-Vgamma9Vdelta2 gamma-delta T cells from the thymus. The receptors come from a child who underwent cardiac surgery and was recorded as healthy. Both conserved end residues are part of each CDR3. Each record gives: V gene, J gene, clone size, CDR3 DNA, CDR3 protein. Some rows have no size entry. The others give once, few or many, or a class for an expanded clone.

TRGV9	TRGJ1/TRGJ2	large	TGTGCCTTGTGGGTCTACTATAAGAAACTCTTT	CALWVYYKKLF
TRGV8	TRGJ1/TRGJ2	few	TGTGCCACCTGGTATCATTATAAGAAACTCTTT	CATWYHYKKLF
TRGV5	TRGJP1	large	TGTGCCACCTGGGACGGACCAAGTTGGTTCAAGATATTT	CATWDGPSWFKIF
TRGV4	TRGJ1/TRGJ2	medium-sized	TGTGCCACCTGGGTATATTATAAGAAACTCTTT	CATWVYYKKLF
TRGV9	TRGJP	large	TGTGCCTTGTGGGAGACTTTGGGCAAAAAAATCAAGGTATTT	CALWETLGKKIKVF
TRGV4	TRGJ1/TRGJ2	medium-sized	TGTGCCACCTGGGATGCATATAAGAAACTCTTT	CATWDAYKKLF
TRGV2	TRGJ1/TRGJ2	.	TGTGCCACCTGGGACGGAGGGAATTATTATAAGAAACTCTTT	CATWDGGNYYKKLF
TRGV4	TRGJP1	large	TGTGCCACCTGGGATGGACCCAATACCACTGGTTGGTTCAAGATATTT	CATWDGPNTTGWFKIF
TRGV2	TRGJ1/TRGJ2	large	TGTGCCACCTGGGACGGGCGGTATTATAAGAAACTCTTT	CATWDGRYYKKLF
TRGV8	TRGJP1	large	TGTGCCACCTGGGGTAGCACGACCACTGGTTGGTTCAAGATATTT	CATWGSTTTGWFKIF
TRGV4	TRGJ1/TRGJ2	large	TGTGCCACCTGGGATGGGCCGGGTTATAAGAAACTCTTT	CATWDGPGYKKLF
TRGV9	TRGJP1	large	TGTGCCTTGTGGGACGGTTGGTTCAAGATATTT	CALWDGWFKIF
TRGV2	TRGJP2	large	TGTGCCACCTGGGACAGTAGTAGTGATTGGATCAAGACGTTT	CATWDSSSDWIKTF
TRGV3	TRGJ1/TRGJ2	medium-sized	TGTGCCACCTGGGATTATCGGTATAAGAAACTCTTT	CATWDYRYKKLF
TRGV9	TRGJ1/TRGJ2	medium-sized	TGTGCCTTGTGGGAGGGGGAATATAAGAAACTCTTT	CALWEGEYKKLF
TRGV3	TRGJ1/TRGJ2	large	TGTGCCACCTGGGACAGGCGCACTCTTTATTATAAGAAACTCTTT	CATWDRRTLYYKKLF
TRGV8	TRGJP2	.	TGTGCCACCTGGAAAGGTTGGTTCAAGACGTTT	CATWKGWFKTF
TRGV9	TRGJ1/TRGJ2	large	TGTGCCTTGTGGGCGGGGGATTATAAGAAACTCTTT	CALWAGDYKKLF
TRGV9	TRGJ1/TRGJ2	medium-sized	TGTGCCTTGTGGGAGGTAGGATATAAGAAACTCTTT	CALWEVGYKKLF
TRGV2	TRGJP2	large	TGTGCCACCTGGGACGGGCCGTCCTACGCTAGTAGTGATTGGATCAAGACGTTT	CATWDGPSYASSDWIKTF
TRGV8	TRGJP1	large	TGTGCCACCTGGGCCCCCTGGGGTACCACTGGTTGGTTCAAGATATTT	CATWAPWGTTGWFKIF
TRGV9	TRGJ1/TRGJ2	large	TGTGCCTTGTGGGAGGTGCCCTACATGAATTATTATAAGAAACTCTTT	CALWEVPYMNYYKKLF
TRGV4	TRGJ1/TRGJ2	medium-sized	TGTGCCACCTGGGACCTTTATTATAAGAAACTCTTT	CATWDLYYKKLF
TRGV2	TRGJ1/TRGJ2	medium-sized	TGTGCCACCTGGGACGGCAATTATAAGAAACTCTTT	CATWDGNYKKLF
TRGV5	TRGJ1/TRGJ2	medium-sized	TGTGCCACCTGGGACAGGCCGGATTATAAGAAACTCTTT	CATWDRPDYKKLF
TRGV10	TRGJ1/TRGJ2	large	TGTGCTGCGTGGGCGGATTATTATAAGAAACTCTTT	CAAWADYYKKLF
TRGV2	TRGJ1/TRGJ2	medium-sized	TGTGCCACCTGGGACGGGGGTTATAAGAAACTCTTT	CATWDGGYKKLF
TRGV8	TRGJP2	large	TGTGCCACCTGGGGTAGTAGTGATTGGATCAAGACGTTT	CATWGSSDWIKTF
TRGV9	TRGJP	large	TGTGCCTTGTGGGAGGCGCAAGAGTTGGGCAAAAAAATCAAGGTATTT	CALWEAQELGKKIKVF
TRGV3	TRGJ1/TRGJ2	large	TGTGCCACCTGGGACAGGCCAGTCTATAAGAAACTCTTT	CATWDRPVYKKLF
TRGV9	TRGJP	large	TGTGCCTTGTGGGATAGAGAGTTGGGCAAAAAAATCAAGGTATTT	CALWDRELGKKIKVF
TRGV4	TRGJ1/TRGJ2	large	TGTGCCACCTGGGAACCAAATTATTATAAGAAACTCTTT	CATWEPNYYKKLF
TRGV2	TRGJ1/TRGJ2	large	TGTGCCACCTGGGACGGGGAGTCTTATTATAAGAAACTCTTT	CATWDGESYYKKLF
TRGV3	TRGJ1/TRGJ2	large	TGTGCCACCTGGGAGTATAAGAAACTCTTT	CATWEYKKLF
TRGV4	TRGJ1/TRGJ2	large	TGTGCCACCTGGGATGGTACAAGTCCGCATTATTATAAGAAACTCTTT	CATWDGTSPHYYKKLF
TRGV10	TRGJ1/TRGJ2	.	TGTACTGCGTGGGAGAGATATTATAAGAAACTCTTT	CTAWERYYKKLF
TRGV9	TRGJ1/TRGJ2	medium-sized	TGTGCCTTGTGGGAGGTTCCGAATTATTATAAGAAACTCTTT	CALWEVPNYYKKLF
TRGV8	TRGJP1	medium-sized	TGTGCCACCTGGGATAGATATACCACTGGTTGGTTCAAGATATTT	CATWDRYTTGWFKIF
TRGV9	TRGJ1/TRGJ2	large	TGTGCCTTGTGGGACGTAGGGGAGTATTATAAGAAACTCTTT	CALWDVGEYYKKLF
TRGV9	TRGJP2	medium-sized	TGTGCCTTGTGGGAGGTGACCAGTAGTGATTGGATCAAGACGTTT	CALWEVTSSDWIKTF
TRGV9	TRGJ1/TRGJ2	large	TGTGCCTTGTGGGAGGTTAAGGATTATAAGAAACTCTTT	CALWEVKDYKKLF
TRGV8	TRGJ1/TRGJ2	large	TGTGCCACCTGGGATGGGGAACGAAGGTATAAGAAACTCTTT	CATWDGERRYKKLF
TRGV4	TRGJ1/TRGJ2	medium-sized	TGTGCCACCTGGGAAAGGATTTATTATAAGAAACTCTTT	CATWERIYYKKLF
TRGV5	TRGJ1/TRGJ2	large	TGTGCCACCTGGGACAGCCGATCGGATAAGAAACTCTTT	CATWDSRSDKKLF
TRGV4	TRGJ1/TRGJ2	medium-sized	TGTGCCACCTGGTCTTCGAATTATTATAAGAAACTCTTT	CATWSSNYYKKLF
TRGV4	TRGJ1/TRGJ2	large	TGTGCCACCTGGGATGGGAATTATTATAAGAAACTCTTT	CATWDGNYYKKLF
TRGV2	TRGJ1/TRGJ2	medium-sized	TGTGCCACCTGGGACGGGCCCCATTATAAGAAACTCTTT	CATWDGPHYKKLF
TRGV8	TRGJP1	large	TGTGCCACCTGGGATACCACTGGTTGGTTCAAGATATTT	CATWDTTGWFKIF
TRGV5	TRGJ1/TRGJ2	medium-sized	TGTGCCACCACGAATTATTATAAGAAACTCTTT	CATTNYYKKLF
TRGV9	TRGJP	medium-sized	TGTGCCTTGTGGGAGATTGAGTTGGGCAAAAAAATCAAGGTATTT	CALWEIELGKKIKVF
TRGV8	TRGJ1/TRGJ2	large	TGTGCCACCTGGGACGCCCCGGGGAAACTCTTT	CATWDAPGKLF
TRGV8	TRGJ1/TRGJ2	large	TGTGCCACCTGGGATATCAGGCTCTATAAGAAACTCTTT	CATWDIRLYKKLF
TRGV9	TRGJ1/TRGJ2	medium-sized	TGTGCCTTGTGGGAGGGCCGGGATTTTGTGAAACTCTTT	CALWEGRDFVKLF
TRGV10	TRGJ1/TRGJ2	large	TGTGCTGCGTGGGATTATAATTATTATAAGAAACTCTTT	CAAWDYNYYKKLF
TRGV4	TRGJ1/TRGJ2	medium-sized	TGTGCCACCTGGGTTCGTAATTATTATAAGAAACTCTTT	CATWVRNYYKKLF
TRGV8	TRGJP2	.	TGTGCCACCTGGGATACTTATAGTAGTGATTGGATCAAGACGTTT	CATWDTYSSDWIKTF
TRGV2	TRGJ1/TRGJ2	medium-sized	TGTGCCACCTGGGACGGGCCCAATTATAAGAAACTCTTT	CATWDGPNYKKLF
TRGV8	TRGJ1/TRGJ2	medium-sized	TGTGCCACCTGGGCGGGGAATTATTATAAGAAACTCTTT	CATWAGNYYKKLF
TRGV5	TRGJP1	medium-sized	TGTGCCACCCCTAGGGAGCAGGCCACTGGTTGGTTCAAGATATTT	CATPREQATGWFKIF
TRGV5	TRGJP2	large	TGTGCCACCTGGGACAGGCCCCGGGATTGGATCAAGACGTTT	CATWDRPRDWIKTF